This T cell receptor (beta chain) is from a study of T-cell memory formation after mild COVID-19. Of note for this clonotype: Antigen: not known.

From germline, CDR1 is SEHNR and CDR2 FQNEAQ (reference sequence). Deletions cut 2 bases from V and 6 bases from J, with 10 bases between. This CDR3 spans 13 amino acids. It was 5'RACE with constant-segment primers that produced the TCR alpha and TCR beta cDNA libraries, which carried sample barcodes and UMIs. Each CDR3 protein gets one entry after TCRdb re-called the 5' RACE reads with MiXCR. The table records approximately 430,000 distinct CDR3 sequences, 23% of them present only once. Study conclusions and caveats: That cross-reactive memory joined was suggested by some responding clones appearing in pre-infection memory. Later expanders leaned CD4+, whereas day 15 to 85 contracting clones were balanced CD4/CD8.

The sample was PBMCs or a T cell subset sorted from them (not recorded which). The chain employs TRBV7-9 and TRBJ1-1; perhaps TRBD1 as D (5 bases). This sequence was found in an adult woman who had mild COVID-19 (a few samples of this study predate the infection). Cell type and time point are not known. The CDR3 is CASSLTGLSEAFF. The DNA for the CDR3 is TGTGCCAGCAGCTTAACAGGCCTCTCTGAAGCTTTCTTT.